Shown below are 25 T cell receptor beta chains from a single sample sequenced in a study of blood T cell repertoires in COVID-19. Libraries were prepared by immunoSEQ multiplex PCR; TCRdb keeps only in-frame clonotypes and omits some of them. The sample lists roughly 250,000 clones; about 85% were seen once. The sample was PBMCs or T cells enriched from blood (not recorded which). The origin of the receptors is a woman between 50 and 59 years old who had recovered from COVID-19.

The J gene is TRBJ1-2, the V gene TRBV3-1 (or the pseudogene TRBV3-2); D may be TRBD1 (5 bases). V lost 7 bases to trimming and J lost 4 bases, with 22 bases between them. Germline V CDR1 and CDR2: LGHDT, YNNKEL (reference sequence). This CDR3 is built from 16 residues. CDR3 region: CASTSRLDSSGYGYTF. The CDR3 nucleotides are TGTGCCAGCACCTCGCGATTAGACAGTTCGGGCTATGGCTACACCTTC.

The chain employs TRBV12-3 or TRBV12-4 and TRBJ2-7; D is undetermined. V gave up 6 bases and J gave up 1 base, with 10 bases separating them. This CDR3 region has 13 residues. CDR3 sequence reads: CASRKSRSYEQYF. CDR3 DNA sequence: TGTGCCAGCAGAAAAAGCCGTTCCTACGAGCAGTACTTC.

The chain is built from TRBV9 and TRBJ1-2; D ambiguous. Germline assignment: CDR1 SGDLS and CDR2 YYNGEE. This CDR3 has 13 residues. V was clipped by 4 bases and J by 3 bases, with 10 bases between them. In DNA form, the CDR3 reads TGTGCCAGCAGCCCGGCGGGAGACTATGGCTACACCTTC. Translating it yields CASSPAGDYGYTF.

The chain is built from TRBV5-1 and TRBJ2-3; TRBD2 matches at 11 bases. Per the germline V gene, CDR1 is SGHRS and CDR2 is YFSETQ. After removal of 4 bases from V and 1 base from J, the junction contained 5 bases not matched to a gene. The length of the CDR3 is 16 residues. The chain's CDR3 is CASSAQLAGGTDTQYF. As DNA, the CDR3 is TGCGCCAGCAGCGCCCAACTAGCGGGGGGCACAGATACGCAGTATTTT.

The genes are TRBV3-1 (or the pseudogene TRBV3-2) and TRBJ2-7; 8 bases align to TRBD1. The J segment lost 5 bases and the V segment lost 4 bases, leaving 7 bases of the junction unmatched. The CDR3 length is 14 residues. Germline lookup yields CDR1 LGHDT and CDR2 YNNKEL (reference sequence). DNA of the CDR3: TGTGCCAGCAGCCCAAGCTGGACAGGGAACGAGCAGTACTTC. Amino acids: CASSPSWTGNEQYF.

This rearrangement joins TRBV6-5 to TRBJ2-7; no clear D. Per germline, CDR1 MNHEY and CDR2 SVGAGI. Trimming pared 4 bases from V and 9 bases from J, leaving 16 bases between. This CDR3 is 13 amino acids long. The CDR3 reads CASSSPPVFWQYF. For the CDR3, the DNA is TGTGCCAGCAGTTCCCCTCCGGTATTTTGGCAGTACTTC.

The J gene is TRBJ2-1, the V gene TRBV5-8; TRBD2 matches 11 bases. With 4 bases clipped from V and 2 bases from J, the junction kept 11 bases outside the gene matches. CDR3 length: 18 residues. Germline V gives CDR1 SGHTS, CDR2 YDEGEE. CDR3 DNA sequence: TGTGCCAGCAGCAGCGGGACTAGCGGAAACGGGGCCTACAATGAGCAGTTCTTC. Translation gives CASSSGTSGNGAYNEQFF.

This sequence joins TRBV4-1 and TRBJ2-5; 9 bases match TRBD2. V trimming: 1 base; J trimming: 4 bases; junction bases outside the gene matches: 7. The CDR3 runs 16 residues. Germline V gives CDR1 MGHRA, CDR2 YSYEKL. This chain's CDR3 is CASSQGLREGGETQYF. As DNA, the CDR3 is TGCGCCAGCAGCCAAGGCTTGCGGGAGGGCGGAGAGACCCAGTACTTC.

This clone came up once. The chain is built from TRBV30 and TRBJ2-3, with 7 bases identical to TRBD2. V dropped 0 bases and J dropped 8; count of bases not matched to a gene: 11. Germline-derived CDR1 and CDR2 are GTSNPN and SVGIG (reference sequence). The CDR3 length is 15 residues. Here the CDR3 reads CAWSVSSGAFFTQYF. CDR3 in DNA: TGTGCCTGGAGTGTTTCGAGCGGGGCGTTTTTTACGCAGTATTTT. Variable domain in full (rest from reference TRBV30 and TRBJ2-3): SQTIHQWPATLVQPVGSPLSLECTVEGTSNPNLYWYRQAAGRGLQLLFYSVGIGQISSEVPQNLSASRPQDRQFILSSKKLLLSDSGFYLCAWSVSSGAFFTQYFGPGTRLTVL.

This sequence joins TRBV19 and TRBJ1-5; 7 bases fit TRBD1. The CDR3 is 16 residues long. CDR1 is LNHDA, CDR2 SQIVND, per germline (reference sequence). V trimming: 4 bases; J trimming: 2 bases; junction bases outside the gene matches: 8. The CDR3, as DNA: TGTGCCAGTAGTAACTCAAGGACAGGTCGCAATCAGCCCCAGCATTTT. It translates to CASSNSRTGRNQPQHF. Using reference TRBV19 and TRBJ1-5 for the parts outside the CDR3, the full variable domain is DGGITQSPKYLFRKEGQNVTLSCEQNLNHDAMYWYRQDPGQGLRLIYYSQIVNDFQKGDIAEGYSVSREKKESFPLTVTSAQKNPTAFYLCASSNSRTGRNQPQHFGDGTRLSIL.

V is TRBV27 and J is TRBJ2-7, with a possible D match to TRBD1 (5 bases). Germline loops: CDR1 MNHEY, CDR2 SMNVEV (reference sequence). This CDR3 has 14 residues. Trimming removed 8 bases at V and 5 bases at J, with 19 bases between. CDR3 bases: TGTGCCAGCGGCCCCGCTACAGGTATCCACGAGCAGTACTTC. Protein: CASGPATGIHEQYF.

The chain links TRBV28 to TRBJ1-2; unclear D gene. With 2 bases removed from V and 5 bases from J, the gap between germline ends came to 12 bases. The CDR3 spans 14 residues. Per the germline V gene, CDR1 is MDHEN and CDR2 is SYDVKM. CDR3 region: CASSLVAASYGYTF. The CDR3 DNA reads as TGTGCCAGCAGTTTAGTGGCCGCTTCTTATGGCTACACCTTC.

The CDR3 nucleotides read TGCAGCGGGAGCGGGTCTGGGAATGAGCAGTTCTTC. It codes for CSGSGSGNEQFF. This chain connects TRBV29-1 to TRBJ2-1, with D possibly TRBD2 on 6 matching bases. Germline V gene data show CDR1 as SQVTM and CDR2 as ANQGSEA. This CDR3 is 12 amino acids long. Trimming cost V 7 bases and J 7 bases, with 14 bases left between them.

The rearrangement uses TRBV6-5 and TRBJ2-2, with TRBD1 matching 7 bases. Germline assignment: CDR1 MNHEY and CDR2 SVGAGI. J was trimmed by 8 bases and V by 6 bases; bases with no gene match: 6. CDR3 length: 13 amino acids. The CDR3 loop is CASRITGEGELFF. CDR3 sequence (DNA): TGTGCCAGCAGAATCACAGGGGAGGGGGAGCTGTTTTTT.

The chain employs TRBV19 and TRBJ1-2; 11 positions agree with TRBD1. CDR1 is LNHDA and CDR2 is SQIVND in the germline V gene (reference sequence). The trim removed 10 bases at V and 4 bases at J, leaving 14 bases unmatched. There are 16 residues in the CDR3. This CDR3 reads CATREEGTGGSYGYTF. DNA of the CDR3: TGTGCCACCAGGGAGGAAGGGACAGGGGGTTCCTATGGCTACACCTTC.

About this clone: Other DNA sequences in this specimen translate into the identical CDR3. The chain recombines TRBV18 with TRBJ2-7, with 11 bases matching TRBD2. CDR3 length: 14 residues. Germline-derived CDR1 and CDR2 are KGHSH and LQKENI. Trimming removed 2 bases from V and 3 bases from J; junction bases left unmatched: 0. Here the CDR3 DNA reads TGTGCCAGCTCACCAGGGACTAGCGGCTACGAGCAGTACTTC. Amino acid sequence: CASSPGTSGYEQYF.

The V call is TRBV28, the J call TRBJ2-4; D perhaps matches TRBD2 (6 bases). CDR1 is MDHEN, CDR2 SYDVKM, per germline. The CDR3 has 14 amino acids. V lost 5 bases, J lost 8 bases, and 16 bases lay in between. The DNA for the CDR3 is TGTGCCAGCAGTAGATCGACCGGGACTGACATTCAGTACTTC. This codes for CASSRSTGTDIQYF.

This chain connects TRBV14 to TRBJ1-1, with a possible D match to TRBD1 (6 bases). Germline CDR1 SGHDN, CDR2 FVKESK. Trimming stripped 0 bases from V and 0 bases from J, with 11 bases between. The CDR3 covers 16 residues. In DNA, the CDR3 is TGTGCCAGCAGCCAAGACTGGGGGCGGATGAACACTGAAGCTTTCTTT. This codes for CASSQDWGRMNTEAFF.

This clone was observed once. Written as DNA, the CDR3 is TGTGCCAGCAGCTTGGGGACAGGGGCACAGGCAGATACGCAGTATTTT. This translates into CASSLGTGAQADTQYF. This chain links TRBV5-8 with TRBJ2-3; 9 bases are shared with TRBD1. The CDR3 loop spans 16 amino acids. The junction had 6 bases not matched to a gene; V was cut back by 0 bases and J by 4 bases. Per the germline V gene, CDR1 is SGHTS and CDR2 is YDEGEE. The variable domain in full, with the rest retrieved from reference TRBV5-8 and TRBJ2-3, is EAGVTQSPTHLIKTRGQQATLRCSPISGHTSVYWYQQALGLGLQFLLWYDEGEERNRGNFPPRFSGRQFPNYSSELNVNALELEDSALYLCASSLGTGAQADTQYFGPGTRLTVL.

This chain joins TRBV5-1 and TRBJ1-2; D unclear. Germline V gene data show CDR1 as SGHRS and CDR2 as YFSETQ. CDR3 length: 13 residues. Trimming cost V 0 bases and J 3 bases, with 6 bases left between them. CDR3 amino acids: CASSLEQDYGYTF. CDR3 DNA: TGCGCCAGCAGCTTGGAGCAGGACTATGGCTACACCTTC.

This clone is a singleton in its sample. The DNA of the CDR3 is TGCAGCGTTGAAGATCTTTCAGGGTTCGGCTACACCTTC. Its translation is CSVEDLSGFGYTF. This chain uses TRBV29-1 with TRBJ1-2, with D tentatively TRBD1 (5 bases). Trimming left V 0 bases short and J 8 bases short, with 13 bases between. The CDR3 spans 13 residues. Germline CDR1 is SQVTM and CDR2 is ANQGSEA.

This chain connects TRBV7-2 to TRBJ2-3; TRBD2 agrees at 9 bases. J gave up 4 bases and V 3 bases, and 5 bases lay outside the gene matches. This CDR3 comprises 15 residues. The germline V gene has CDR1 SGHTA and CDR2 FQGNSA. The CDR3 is CASSLGSGSSDTQYF. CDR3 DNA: TGTGCCAGCAGCTTGGGTAGCGGGAGCTCAGATACGCAGTATTTT.

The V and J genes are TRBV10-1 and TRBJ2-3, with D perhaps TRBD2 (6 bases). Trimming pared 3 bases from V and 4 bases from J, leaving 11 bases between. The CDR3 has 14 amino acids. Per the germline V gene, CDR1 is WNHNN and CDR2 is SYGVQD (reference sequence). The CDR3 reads CASSDGGAADTQYF. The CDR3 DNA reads TGCGCCAGCAGTGATGGAGGGGCGGCAGATACGCAGTATTTT.

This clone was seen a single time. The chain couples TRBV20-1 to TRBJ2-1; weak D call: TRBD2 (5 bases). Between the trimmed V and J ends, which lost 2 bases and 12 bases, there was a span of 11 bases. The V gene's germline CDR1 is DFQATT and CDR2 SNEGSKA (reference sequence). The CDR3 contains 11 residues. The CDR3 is CSARWSGTQFF. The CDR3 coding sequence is TGCAGTGCTAGATGGAGCGGTACGCAGTTCTTC.

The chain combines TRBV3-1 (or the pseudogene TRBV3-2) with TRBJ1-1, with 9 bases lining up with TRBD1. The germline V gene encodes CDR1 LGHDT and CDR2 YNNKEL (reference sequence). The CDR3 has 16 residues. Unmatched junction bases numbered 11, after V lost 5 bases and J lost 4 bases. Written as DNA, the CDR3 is TGTGCCAGCAGCTTTCAACAGGGGGCGGGGAGCACTGAAGCTTTCTTT. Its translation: CASSFQQGAGSTEAFF.